These 13 T cell receptor beta chains originate from one sample sequenced in a study of blood T cell repertoires in COVID-19. The repertoire was sequenced with immunoSEQ multiplex PCR; TCRdb's copy has only in-frame clones and lacks some. Here the sample spans tens of thousands of clones, roughly 90% being singletons. The specimen sequenced was peripheral blood. These receptors came from a woman in her seventies with acute or convalescent COVID-19.

The genes are TRBV14 and TRBJ2-1, with 7 bases aligning to TRBD1. CDR1 SGHDN and CDR2 FVKESK come from the germline V gene. This CDR3 contains 16 residues. J gave up 2 bases and V 3 bases, and 7 bases lay outside the gene matches. The CDR3 coding sequence is TGTGCCAGCAGCCAGCGACAGGGTCCCCCCTACAATGAGCAGTTCTTC. Translated, it gives CASSQRQGPPYNEQFF. The full variable domain, its missing parts supplied by reference TRBV14 and TRBJ2-1, is EAGVTQFPSHSVIEKGQTVTLRCDPISGHDNLYWYRRVMGKEIKFLLHFVKESKQDESGMPNNRFLAERTGGTYSTLKVQPAELEDSGVYFCASSQRQGPPYNEQFFGPGTRLTVL.

The rearrangement links TRBV3-1 (or the pseudogene TRBV3-2) to TRBJ2-1, with TRBD2 matching over 8 bases. This CDR3 is built from 15 residues. With V trimmed by 1 base and J by 7 bases, 6 bases remained unmatched. The germline V gene has CDR1 LGHDT and CDR2 YNNKEL (reference sequence). The CDR3 spells CASSQAGGLANEQFF. The CDR3 bases are TGTGCCAGCAGCCAAGCGGGGGGGCTAGCAAATGAGCAGTTCTTC.

This chain joins TRBV19 and TRBJ1-5; D is unresolved. This CDR3 is 18 amino acids long. V lost 0 bases to trimming and J lost 2 bases, with 17 bases between them. Germline CDR1 reads LNHDA; CDR2 reads SQIVND (reference sequence). CDR3 amino acids: CASSIDFSGRRGNQPQHF. Written as DNA, the CDR3 is TGTGCCAGTAGTATAGATTTCTCCGGGAGAAGAGGCAATCAGCCCCAGCATTTT.

The V and J genes are TRBV5-6 and TRBJ1-3; 8 nucleotides align to TRBD1. The CDR3 is made up of 15 amino acids. Germline assignment: CDR1 SGHDT and CDR2 YYEEEE. V shed 5 bases and J 6 bases; nucleotides not matched to a gene: 10. The CDR3 is CASRKTGGLTNTIYF. For the CDR3, the DNA is TGTGCCAGCAGGAAAACAGGGGGTTTGACAAACACCATATATTTT.

The gene calls are TRBV29-1 and TRBJ1-4; possibly TRBD1 for D (6 bases). Germline V lookup: CDR1 SQVTM, CDR2 ANQGSEA. This CDR3 region has 15 residues. The V end was cut by 4 bases, the J end by 5 bases, with 17 bases between. As DNA, the CDR3 is TGCAGCGTTGGTATCCTGGGGGCGGAGAATGAAAAACTGTTTTTT. Residues: CSVGILGAENEKLFF.

The chain recombines TRBV27 with TRBJ2-7, with D possibly being TRBD1 (5 bases). The CDR3 has 14 amino acids. Germline CDR1 reads MNHEY; CDR2 reads SMNVEV (reference sequence). The germline V and J ends were trimmed by 0 bases and 3 bases, with 9 bases remaining between them. CDR3 sequence: CASSLSQGVYEQYF. The CDR3 DNA sequence: TGTGCCAGCAGTTTATCTCAGGGCGTCTACGAGCAGTACTTC.

The sample holds one count of this clone. The CDR3 loop is CASSLDRDSSTIYF. CDR3 nucleotides: TGTGCCAGCAGTTTAGACAGGGATTCTAGCACCATATATTTT. The chain employs TRBV6-6 and TRBJ1-3; 7 positions agree with TRBD1. The CDR3 length is 14 residues. From germline, CDR1 is MNHNY and CDR2 SVGAGI (reference sequence). V lost 4 bases and J lost 9; bases outside the gene matches: 9.

The chain recombines TRBV6-1 with TRBJ2-1, with 11 bases fitting TRBD2. CDR1 and CDR2 (germline): MNHNS, SASEGT. After removal of 3 bases from V and 15 bases from J, the junction contained 13 bases not matched to a gene. This CDR3 contains 15 residues. The CDR3: CASSDGLTSGVRRFF. The CDR3 nucleotides read TGTGCCAGCAGTGATGGTCTGACTAGCGGGGTTCGGCGGTTCTTC.

The chain has TRBV2 and TRBJ1-2; no firm D call. CDR1 is SNHLY, CDR2 FYNNEI, per germline. The CDR3 is 14 amino acids. The ends were cut back, 4 bases at V and 6 bases at J, with 15 bases in the middle. CDR3 loop: CASSVPGDPHGYTF. In DNA, the CDR3 is TGTGCCAGCAGTGTCCCGGGAGATCCTCATGGCTACACCTTC.

CDR3 nucleotide sequence: TGTGCCAGCAGTCCCGGGACAGTTGGCTACACCTTC. Translating it yields CASSPGTVGYTF. The rearrangement links TRBV6-2 or TRBV6-3 to TRBJ1-2; 7 bases fit TRBD1. The CDR3 has 12 amino acids. V gave up 5 bases and J gave up 7 bases; unmatched junction bases: 4. The germline V gene has CDR1 MNHEY and CDR2 SVGEGT.

The chain joins TRBV29-1 to TRBJ1-1; TRBD1 is a possible D gene (5 bases). Germline CDR1 and CDR2: SQVTM and ANQGSEA. This CDR3 contains 13 residues. The germline V and J ends were trimmed by 6 bases and 1 base, with 12 bases remaining between them. The CDR3 loop reads CSVYEDRNTEAFF. The CDR3 region has the DNA TGCAGCGTCTACGAAGACAGGAACACTGAAGCTTTCTTT.

This chain connects TRBV5-1 to TRBJ1-4; TRBD1 aligns across 8 bases. V gave up 7 bases and J gave up 4 bases; unmatched junction bases: 15. The length of the CDR3 is 17 residues. CDR1 and CDR2 (germline): SGHRS, YFSETQ. The CDR3 loop is CASGIGQGIVGNEKLFF. In DNA, the CDR3 is TGCGCCAGCGGAATAGGACAGGGAATAGTTGGTAATGAAAAACTGTTTTTT.

The genes are TRBV7-9 and TRBJ2-5, with D unclear. V was cut by 5 bases and J by 1 base, with 20 bases left in between. The CDR3 is 17 residues long. Germline V gene lookup returns CDR1 SEHNR and CDR2 FQNEAQ (reference sequence). CDR3 protein: CASSPPTQPLLQETQYF. CDR3 DNA: TGTGCCAGCAGCCCCCCAACACAGCCCCTACTCCAAGAGACCCAGTACTTC.